The entry below describes one T cell receptor (beta chain). Profiled with immunoSEQ multiplex PCR; TCRdb holds only in-frame clones, not every one. The profile covers roughly 50,000 clones, with roughly 90% appearing a single time and around 1.1% taken by the ten largest. This sample is drawn from a study of cytomegalovirus exposure and HLA in healthy donors. Study-wide context: The same platform as the roughly 700 first-cohort repertoires was used for the roughly 130 validation repertoires, a later analysis reported.

The germline CDR1 and CDR2 sequences are SGHTA and FQGTGA. This CDR3 contains 13 residues. Trimming took 6 bases from V and 5 from J; bases not matched to a gene: 6. This chain joins TRBV7-3 and TRBJ2-5; the match to TRBD1 covers 7 bases. Sequenced sample: PBMCs. The TCR originated in a man younger than 35 in good health and CMV-seronegative. The CDR3, as DNA: TGTGCCAGCAGTAAAACAGGGGTTGAGACCCAGTACTTC. Residues: CASSKTGVETQYF.